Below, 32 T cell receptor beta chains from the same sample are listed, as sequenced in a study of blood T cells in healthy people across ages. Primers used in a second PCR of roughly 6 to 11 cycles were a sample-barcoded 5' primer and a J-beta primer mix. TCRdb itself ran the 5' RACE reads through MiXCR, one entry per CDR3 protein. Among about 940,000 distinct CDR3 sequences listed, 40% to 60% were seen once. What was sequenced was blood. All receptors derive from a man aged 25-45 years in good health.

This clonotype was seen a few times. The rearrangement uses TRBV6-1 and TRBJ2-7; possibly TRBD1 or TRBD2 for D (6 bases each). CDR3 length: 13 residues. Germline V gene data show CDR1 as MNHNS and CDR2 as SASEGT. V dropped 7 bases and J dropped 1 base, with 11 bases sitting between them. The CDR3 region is CASKSGASYEQYF. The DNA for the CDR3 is TGTGCCAGCAAGTCGGGGGCTTCCTACGAGCAGTACTTC.

This CDR3 reads CSVRGLPKDADTQYF. The CDR3 DNA reads as TGCAGCGTTAGGGGACTACCTAAGGACGCAGATACGCAGTATTTT. V gene TRBV29-1 combines with J gene TRBJ2-3, with TRBD2 matching over 7 bases. CDR1 is SQVTM and CDR2 is ANQGSEA in the germline V gene. The CDR3 consists of 15 residues. V was clipped by 5 bases and J by 4 bases; unmatched bases: 12.

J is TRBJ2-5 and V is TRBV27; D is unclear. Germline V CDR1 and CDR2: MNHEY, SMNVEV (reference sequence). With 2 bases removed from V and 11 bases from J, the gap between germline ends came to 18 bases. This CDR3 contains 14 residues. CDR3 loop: CASSLTGSYNEQYF. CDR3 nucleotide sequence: TGTGCCAGCAGTTTAACCGGCTCCTACAATGAGCAGTACTTC.

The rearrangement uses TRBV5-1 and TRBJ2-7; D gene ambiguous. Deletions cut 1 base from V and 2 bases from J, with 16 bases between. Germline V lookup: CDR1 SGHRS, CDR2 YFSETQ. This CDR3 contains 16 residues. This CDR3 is CASSLSMGSTTYEQYF. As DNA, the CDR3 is TGCGCCAGCAGCTTGAGCATGGGGTCGACAACCTACGAGCAGTACTTC.

CDR3 loop: CASSLDRGASVNTEAFF. The DNA of the CDR3 is TGTGCCAGCAGCCTTGACAGGGGGGCCTCGGTGAACACTGAAGCTTTCTTT. This chain connects TRBV4-2 to TRBJ1-1, with 9 bases matching TRBD1. The V and J ends lost 4 bases and 0 bases, in that order; junction bases with no gene match: 9. Germline V gene sequence: CDR1 LGHNA, CDR2 YNFKEQ. The CDR3 extends over 17 amino acids.

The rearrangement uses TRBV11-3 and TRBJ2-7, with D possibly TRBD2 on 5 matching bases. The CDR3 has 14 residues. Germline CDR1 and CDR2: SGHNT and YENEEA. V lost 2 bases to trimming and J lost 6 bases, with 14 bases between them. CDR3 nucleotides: TGTGCCAGCAGCTTAAGACAAGGAGGATCCGAGCAGTACTTC. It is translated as CASSLRQGGSEQYF. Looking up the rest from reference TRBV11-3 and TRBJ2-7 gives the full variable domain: EAGVVQSPRYKIIEKKQPVAFWCNPISGHNTLYWYLQNLGQGPELLIRYENEEAVDDSQLPKDRFSAERLKGVDSTLKIQPAELGDSAVYLCASSLRQGGSEQYFGPGTRLTVT.

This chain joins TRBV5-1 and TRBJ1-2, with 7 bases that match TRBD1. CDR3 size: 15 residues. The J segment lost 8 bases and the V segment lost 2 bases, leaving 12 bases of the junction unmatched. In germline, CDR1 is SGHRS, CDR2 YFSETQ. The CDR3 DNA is TGCGCCAGCAGCTTTTCGAGGACAGGTGGATTGGGCTACACCTTC. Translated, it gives CASSFSRTGGLGYTF.

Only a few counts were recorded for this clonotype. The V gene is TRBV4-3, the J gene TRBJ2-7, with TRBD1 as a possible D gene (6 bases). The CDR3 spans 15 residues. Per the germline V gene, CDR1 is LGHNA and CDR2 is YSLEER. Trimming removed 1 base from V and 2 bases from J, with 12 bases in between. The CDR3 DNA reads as TGCGCCAGCAGCCAAGCCCTGGACAGTACCTACGAGCAGTACTTC. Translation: CASSQALDSTYEQYF.

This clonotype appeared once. CDR3 nucleotide sequence: TGCAGCTACGCGTCAGTTTACAATGAGCAGTTCTTC. Its translation: CSYASVYNEQFF. This chain links TRBV29-1 with TRBJ2-1; D unclear. This CDR3 has 12 amino acids. Trimming removed 8 bases at V and 4 bases at J, with 12 bases between. Germline values: CDR1 SQVTM, CDR2 ANQGSEA.

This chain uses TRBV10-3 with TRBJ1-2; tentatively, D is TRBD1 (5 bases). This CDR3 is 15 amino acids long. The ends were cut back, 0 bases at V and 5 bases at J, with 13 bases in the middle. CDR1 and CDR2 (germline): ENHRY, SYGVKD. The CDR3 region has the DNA TGTGCCATCAGTGAGTCGGGGGTCCCGGGTTATGGCTACACCTTC. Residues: CAISESGVPGYGYTF.

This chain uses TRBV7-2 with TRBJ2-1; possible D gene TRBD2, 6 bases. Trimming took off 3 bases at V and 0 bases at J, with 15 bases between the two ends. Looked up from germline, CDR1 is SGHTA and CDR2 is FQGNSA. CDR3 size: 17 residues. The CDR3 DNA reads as TGTGCCAGCAGCTTCACGGCGGGACCCCTCTCCTACAATGAGCAGTTCTTC. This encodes CASSFTAGPLSYNEQFF.

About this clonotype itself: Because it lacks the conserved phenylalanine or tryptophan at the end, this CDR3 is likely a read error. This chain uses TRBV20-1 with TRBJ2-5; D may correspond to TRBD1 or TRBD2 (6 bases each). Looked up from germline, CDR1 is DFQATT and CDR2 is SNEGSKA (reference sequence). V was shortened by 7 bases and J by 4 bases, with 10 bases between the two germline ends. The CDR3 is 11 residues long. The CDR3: CSEGGGETQYY. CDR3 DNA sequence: TGCAGTGAAGGAGGGGGAGAGACCCAGTACTAC.

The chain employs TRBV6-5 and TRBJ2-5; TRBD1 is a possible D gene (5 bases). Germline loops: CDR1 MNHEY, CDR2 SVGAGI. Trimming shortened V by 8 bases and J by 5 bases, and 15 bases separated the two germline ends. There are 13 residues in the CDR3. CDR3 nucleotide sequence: TGTGCCAGCGCTATAGGGGCGTGGGAGACCCAGTACTTC. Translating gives CASAIGAWETQYF.

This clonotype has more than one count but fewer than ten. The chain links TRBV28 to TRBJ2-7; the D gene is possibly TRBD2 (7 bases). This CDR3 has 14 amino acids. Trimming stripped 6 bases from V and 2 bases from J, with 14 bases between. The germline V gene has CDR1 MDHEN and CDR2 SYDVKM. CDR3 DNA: TGTGCCAGCAGGGGTTCCGGGGGGCCCTACGAGCAGTACTTC. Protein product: CASRGSGGPYEQYF.

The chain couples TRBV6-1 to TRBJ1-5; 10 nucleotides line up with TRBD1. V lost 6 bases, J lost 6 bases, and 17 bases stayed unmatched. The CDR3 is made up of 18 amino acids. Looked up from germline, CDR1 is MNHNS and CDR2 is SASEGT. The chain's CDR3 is CASSRGTGVNIPGQPQHF. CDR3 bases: TGTGCCAGCAGCCGTGGGACAGGGGTAAATATTCCAGGTCAGCCCCAGCATTTT.

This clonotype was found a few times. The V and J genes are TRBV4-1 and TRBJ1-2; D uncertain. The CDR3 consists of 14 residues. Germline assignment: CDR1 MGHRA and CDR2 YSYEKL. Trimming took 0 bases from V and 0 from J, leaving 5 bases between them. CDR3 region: CASSQDWANYGYTF. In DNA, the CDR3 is TGCGCCAGCAGCCAAGATTGGGCTAACTATGGCTACACCTTC.

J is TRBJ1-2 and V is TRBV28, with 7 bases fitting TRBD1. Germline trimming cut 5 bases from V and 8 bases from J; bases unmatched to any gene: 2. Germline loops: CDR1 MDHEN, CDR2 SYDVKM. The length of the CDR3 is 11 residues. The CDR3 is CASSTGDGYTF. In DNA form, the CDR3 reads TGTGCCAGCAGTACAGGGGACGGCTACACCTTC.

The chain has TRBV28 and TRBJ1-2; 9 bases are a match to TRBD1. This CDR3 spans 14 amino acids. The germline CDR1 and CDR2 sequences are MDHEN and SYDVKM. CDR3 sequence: CATSTGGTLYGYTF. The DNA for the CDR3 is TGTGCTACTTCGACAGGGGGAACGCTCTATGGCTACACCTTC.

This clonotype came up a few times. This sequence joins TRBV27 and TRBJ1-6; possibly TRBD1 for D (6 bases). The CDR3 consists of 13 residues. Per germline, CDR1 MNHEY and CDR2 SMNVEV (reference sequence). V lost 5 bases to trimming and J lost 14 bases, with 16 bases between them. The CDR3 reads CASSLRPGDTLHF. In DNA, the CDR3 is TGTGCCAGCAGTCTCCGGCCAGGGGACACCCTCCACTTT.

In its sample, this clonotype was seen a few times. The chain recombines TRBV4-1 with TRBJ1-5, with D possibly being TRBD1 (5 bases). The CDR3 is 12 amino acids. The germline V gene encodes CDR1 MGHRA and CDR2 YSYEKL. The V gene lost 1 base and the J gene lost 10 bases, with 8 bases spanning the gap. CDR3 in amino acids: CASSQGGHPQHF. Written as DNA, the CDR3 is TGCGCCAGCAGCCAAGGGGGCCATCCCCAGCATTTT.

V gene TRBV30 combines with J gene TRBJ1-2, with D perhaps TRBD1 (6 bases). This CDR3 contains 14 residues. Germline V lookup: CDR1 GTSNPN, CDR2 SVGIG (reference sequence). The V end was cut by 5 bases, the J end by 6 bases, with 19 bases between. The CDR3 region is CAWFPGQIMDGYTF. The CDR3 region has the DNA TGTGCCTGGTTCCCCGGACAGATTATGGATGGCTACACCTTC.

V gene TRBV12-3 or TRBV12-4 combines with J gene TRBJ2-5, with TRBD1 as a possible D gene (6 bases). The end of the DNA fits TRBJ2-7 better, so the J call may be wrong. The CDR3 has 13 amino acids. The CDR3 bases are TGTGCCAGCACCTTGGGGGCTACCCCCGAGCAGTACTTC. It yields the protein CASTLGATPEQYF.

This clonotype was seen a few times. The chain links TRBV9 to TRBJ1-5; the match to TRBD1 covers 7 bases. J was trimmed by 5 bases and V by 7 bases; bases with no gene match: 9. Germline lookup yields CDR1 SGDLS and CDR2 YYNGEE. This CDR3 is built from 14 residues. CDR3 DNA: TGTGCCAGCGCCCCAGGGGGTGGGGATCAGCCCCAGCATTTT. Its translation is CASAPGGGDQPQHF.

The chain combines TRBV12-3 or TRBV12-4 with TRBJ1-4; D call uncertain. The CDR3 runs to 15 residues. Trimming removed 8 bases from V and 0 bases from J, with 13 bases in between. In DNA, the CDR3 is TGTGCCAGCGGCCCGGGAGTCGCAACTAATGAAAAACTGTTTTTT. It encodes CASGPGVATNEKLFF.

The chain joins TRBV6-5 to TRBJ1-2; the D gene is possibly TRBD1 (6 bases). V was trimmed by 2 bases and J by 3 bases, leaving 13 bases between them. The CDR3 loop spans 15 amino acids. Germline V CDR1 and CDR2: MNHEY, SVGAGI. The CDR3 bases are TGTGCCAGCAGTTACCGGAGACAGGCGCACTATGGCTACACCTTC. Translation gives CASSYRRQAHYGYTF.

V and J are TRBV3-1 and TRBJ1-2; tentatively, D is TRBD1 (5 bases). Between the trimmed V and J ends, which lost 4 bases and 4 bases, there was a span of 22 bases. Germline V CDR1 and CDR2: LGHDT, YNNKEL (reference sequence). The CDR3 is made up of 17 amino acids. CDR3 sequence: CASSPGGAGIRGYGYTF. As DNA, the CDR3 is TGTGCCAGCAGCCCCGGAGGGGCAGGGATACGAGGCTATGGCTACACCTTC.

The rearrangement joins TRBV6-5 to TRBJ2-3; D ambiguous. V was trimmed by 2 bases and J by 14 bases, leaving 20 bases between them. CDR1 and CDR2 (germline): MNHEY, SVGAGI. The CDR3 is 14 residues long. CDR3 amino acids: CASSYPGLTAAWYF. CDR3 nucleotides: TGTGCCAGCAGTTACCCCGGCCTTACTGCCGCCTGGTATTTT.

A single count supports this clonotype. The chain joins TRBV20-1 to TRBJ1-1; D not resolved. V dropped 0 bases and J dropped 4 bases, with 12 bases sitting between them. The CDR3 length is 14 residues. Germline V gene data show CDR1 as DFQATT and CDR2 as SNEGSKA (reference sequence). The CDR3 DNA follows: TGCAGTGCTAGAGAGGAGACACCTATCACTGAAGCTTTCTTT. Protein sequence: CSAREETPITEAFF.

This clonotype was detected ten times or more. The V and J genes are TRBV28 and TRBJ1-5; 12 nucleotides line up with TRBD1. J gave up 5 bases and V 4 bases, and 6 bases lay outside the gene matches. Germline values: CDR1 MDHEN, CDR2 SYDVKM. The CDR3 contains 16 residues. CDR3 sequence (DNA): TGTGCCAGCAGTTCCCCGGGACAGGGGGCACATCAGCCCCAGCATTTT. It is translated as CASSSPGQGAHQPQHF.

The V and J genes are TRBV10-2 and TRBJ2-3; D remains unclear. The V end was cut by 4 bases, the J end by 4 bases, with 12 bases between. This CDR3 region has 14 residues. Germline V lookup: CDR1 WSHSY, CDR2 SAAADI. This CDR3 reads CASSGTSDADTQYF. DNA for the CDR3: TGCGCCAGCAGTGGGACGTCTGATGCAGATACGCAGTATTTT.

Written as DNA, the CDR3 is TGTGCCACCGGGACCAGCTCTGGGGCCAACGTCCTGACTTTC. It translates to CATGTSSGANVLTF. This chain joins TRBV10-3 and TRBJ2-6; D assignment may be TRBD1 or TRBD2 (5 bases each). V lost 10 bases and J lost 0, with 10 bases in between. The CDR3 covers 14 residues. Per the germline V gene, CDR1 is ENHRY and CDR2 is SYGVKD.

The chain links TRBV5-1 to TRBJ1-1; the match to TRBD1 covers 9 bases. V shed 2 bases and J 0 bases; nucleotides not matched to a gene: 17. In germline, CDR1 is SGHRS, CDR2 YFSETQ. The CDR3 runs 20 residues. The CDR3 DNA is TGCGCCAGCAGCTTCGGGACAGGGCGGACGACACTCCCGATGAACACTGAAGCTTTCTTT. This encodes CASSFGTGRTTLPMNTEAFF.